The 26 T cell receptor beta chains below all came from one sample that was sequenced in a study of shared clonotypes between healthy human individuals. Produced via immunoSEQ multiplex PCR; TCRdb's table is partial and in-frame only. The table includes more than 850,000 clones, approximately 80% detected once. The sequenced sample was memory CD4+ T cells from PBMCs. Stated subset: CD45RA-negative fraction. Receptor source: a man between 18 and 29 years old in good health. Some clones in this sample may be carry-over from other donors' samples.

The chain employs TRBV7-9 and TRBJ2-7; D perhaps matches TRBD1 (6 bases). Per the germline V gene, CDR1 is SEHNR and CDR2 is FQNEAQ (reference sequence). The CDR3 extends over 15 amino acids. The V end was cut by 5 bases, the J end by 4 bases, with 18 bases between. In DNA form, the CDR3 reads TGTGCCAGCAGCGCACAGGCAGGGGCGTTATACGAGCAGTACTTC. This sequence encodes CASSAQAGALYEQYF.

V and J are TRBV7-8 and TRBJ2-1, with D possibly matching TRBD1 (6 bases). The CDR3 covers 13 residues. V was cut by 6 bases and J by 7 bases, with 13 bases left in between. The germline gives CDR1 SGHVS, CDR2 FQNEAQ. The CDR3 nucleotides read TGTGCCAGCAGACGTTTACAGGGAAATGAGCAGTTCTTC. Translating gives CASRRLQGNEQFF.

V and J are TRBV13 and TRBJ1-3, with D unresolved. This CDR3 has 16 residues. The V and J ends lost 0 bases and 0 bases respectively, with 9 bases between them. The germline gives CDR1 PRHDT, CDR2 FYEKMQ (reference sequence). The CDR3 DNA is TGTGCCAGCAGCTTAGGACGGCCCCTCTCTGGAAACACCATATATTTT. Translation gives CASSLGRPLSGNTIYF. Combining the CDR3 with reference TRBV13 and TRBJ1-3 gives the whole variable domain AAGVIQSPRHLIKEKRETATLKCYPIPRHDTVYWYQQGPGQDPQFLISFYEKMQSDKGSIPDRFSAQQFSDYHSELNMSSLELGDSALYFCASSLGRPLSGNTIYFGEGSWLTVV.

The chain is built from TRBV2 and TRBJ2-1; the D is unclear. Germline V gene sequence: CDR1 SNHLY, CDR2 FYNNEI. The CDR3 totals 13 residues. V lost 7 bases, J lost 9 bases, and 16 bases lay in between. The CDR3 region is CASTFEGMSEQFF. CDR3 bases: TGTGCCAGCACTTTCGAAGGAATGAGTGAGCAGTTCTTC. The whole variable domain, remainder taken from reference TRBV2 and TRBJ2-1, is EPEVTQTPSHQVTQMGQEVILRCVPISNHLYFYWYRQILGQKVEFLVSFYNNEISEKSEIFDDQFSVERPDGSNFTLKIRSTKLEDSAMYFCASTFEGMSEQFFGPGTRLTVL.

The rearrangement joins TRBV5-5 to TRBJ2-5; 9 nucleotides agree with TRBD2. V lost 4 bases and J lost 4; bases outside the gene matches: 11. The CDR3 length is 16 residues. Germline-derived CDR1 and CDR2 are SGHKS and YYEKEE (reference sequence). The CDR3 loop reads CASSPAGTSNRETQYF. The DNA for the CDR3 is TGTGCCAGCAGCCCTGCCGGGACTAGCAATAGAGAGACCCAGTACTTC.

Remarks on this clone: Other DNA sequences in the sample encode the same CDR3. The chain employs TRBV7-6 and TRBJ2-3, with D perhaps matching TRBD2 (6 bases). This CDR3 comprises 12 residues. V lost 5 bases, J lost 6 bases, and 9 bases lay in between. Germline CDR1 is SGHVS and CDR2 is FNYEAQ. CDR3 region: CASSPGGDTQYF. The DNA for the CDR3 is TGTGCCAGCAGCCCTGGGGGGGATACGCAGTATTTT.

V gene TRBV2 combines with J gene TRBJ2-7; D is unclear. Per germline, CDR1 SNHLY and CDR2 FYNNEI. Trimming removed 2 bases from V and 0 bases from J, with 2 bases in between. The CDR3 has 12 residues. The DNA of the CDR3 is TGTGCCAGCAGTGAACTCTCCTACGAGCAGTACTTC. It specifies CASSELSYEQYF.

The genes are TRBV28 and TRBJ2-1; the match to TRBD1 covers 8 bases. In germline, CDR1 is MDHEN, CDR2 SYDVKM. CDR3 length: 15 amino acids. J gave up 3 bases and V 5 bases, and 6 bases lay outside the gene matches. For the CDR3, the DNA is TGTGCCAGCAGTGAAATCGGGACAGGCTACAATGAGCAGTTCTTC. Its protein is CASSEIGTGYNEQFF.

The chain uses TRBV11-3 and TRBJ2-5, with D perhaps TRBD2 (6 bases). V lost 0 bases and J 11 bases, leaving 16 bases between the germline ends. The CDR3 is 14 amino acids. Germline CDR1 and CDR2: SGHNT and YENEEA. The CDR3 region is CASSLDPSAAAQYF. Here the CDR3 DNA reads TGTGCCAGCAGCTTAGATCCTAGCGCCGCTGCGCAGTACTTC.

This chain's CDR3 is CASSPPGGANTGELFF. DNA for the CDR3: TGTGCCAGCTCACCCCCAGGGGGGGCGAACACCGGGGAGCTGTTTTTT. This sequence joins TRBV18 and TRBJ2-2, with D perhaps assigned TRBD1 or TRBD2 (7 bases each). Germline lookup yields CDR1 KGHSH and CDR2 LQKENI. The V and J ends lost 3 bases and 0 bases respectively, with 11 bases between them. CDR3 length: 16 residues.

A few counts support this clone. The rearrangement links TRBV19 to TRBJ1-5; maybe TRBD1 (5 bases). Trimming stripped 5 bases from V and 6 bases from J, with 11 bases between. CDR1 LNHDA and CDR2 SQIVND come from the germline V gene (reference sequence). CDR3 length equals 13 residues. CDR3 DNA sequence: TGTGCCAGTAGTTACCAGGGCGGTCAGCCCCAGCATTTT. Its protein is CASSYQGGQPQHF.

The V and J genes are TRBV29-1 and TRBJ1-1, with TRBD1 identical over 7 bases. In germline, CDR1 is SQVTM, CDR2 ANQGSEA. Losses at the gene ends were 3 bases for V and 4 bases for J; bases not matched to a gene: 8. The CDR3 has 14 residues. This CDR3 is CSVDFGQGGTEAFF. As DNA, the CDR3 is TGCAGCGTTGATTTCGGTCAGGGGGGCACTGAAGCTTTCTTT. The variable domain in full, with the rest retrieved from reference TRBV29-1 and TRBJ1-1, is SAVISQKPSRDICQRGTSLTIQCQVDSQVTMMFWYRQQPGQSLTLIATANQGSEATYESGFVIDKFPISRPNLTFSTLTVSNMSPEDSSIYLCSVDFGQGGTEAFFGQGTRLTVV.

The chain has TRBV9 and TRBJ2-2; TRBD1 matches at 8 bases. The CDR3 runs to 14 residues. V was pared by 6 bases and J by 4 bases, with 5 bases of the junction left unmatched. CDR1 is SGDLS and CDR2 is YYNGEE in the germline V gene. The CDR3 sequence: CASTDRASTGELFF. The CDR3 DNA follows: TGTGCCAGCACGGACAGGGCGAGCACCGGGGAGCTGTTTTTT.

The CDR3 region is CASSQPGTSGANVLTF. The CDR3 coding sequence is TGTGCCAGCAGCCAGCCGGGGACCTCTGGGGCCAACGTCCTGACTTTC. The rearrangement uses TRBV11-2 and TRBJ2-6; D tentatively reads TRBD1 or TRBD2 (5 bases each). The germline V and J ends were trimmed by 5 bases and 0 bases, with 11 bases remaining between them. The CDR3 totals 16 residues. Germline CDR1 SGHAT, CDR2 FQNNGV.

Only a few counts were recorded for this clone. The chain carries TRBV6-5 and TRBJ1-2, with 7 bases matching TRBD1. This CDR3 is built from 13 residues. The trim removed 8 bases at V and 2 bases at J, leaving 5 bases unmatched. The germline V gene encodes CDR1 MNHEY and CDR2 SVGAGI. As DNA, the CDR3 is TGTGCCAGCCGGAAGGGACAGAACTATGGCTACACCTTC. This codes for CASRKGQNYGYTF.

This clone was seen more than once but under ten times. This chain joins TRBV4-1 and TRBJ1-5; D ambiguous. The CDR3 length is 17 residues. V was pared by 1 base and J by 4 bases, with 17 bases between. Germline V gene lookup returns CDR1 MGHRA and CDR2 YSYEKL. CDR3 region: CASSQVDMGFMNQPQHF. The CDR3 DNA reads TGCGCCAGCAGCCAAGTAGATATGGGATTCATGAATCAGCCCCAGCATTTT.

The chain couples TRBV6-6 to TRBJ1-4; tentatively, D is TRBD1 (5 bases). The CDR3 sequence is 13 residues long. The V gene lost 6 bases and the J gene lost 8 bases, with 13 bases spanning the gap. The germline V gene encodes CDR1 MNHNY and CDR2 SVGAGI (reference sequence). CDR3 sequence reads: CASRTSGNEKLFF. CDR3 DNA sequence: TGTGCCAGCAGAACATCAGGGAACGAAAAACTGTTTTTT.

The chain carries TRBV28 and TRBJ2-7; 9 bases are shared with TRBD1. Looked up from germline, CDR1 is MDHEN and CDR2 is SYDVKM. The CDR3 length is 16 residues. The V segment lost 6 bases and the J segment 1 base; nucleotides outside the gene matches: 10. The chain's CDR3 is CASSPLGQGFSYEQYF. In nucleotides, the CDR3 is TGTGCCAGCAGCCCGCTCGGACAGGGGTTTTCCTACGAGCAGTACTTC.

The chain joins TRBV29-1 to TRBJ2-3, with D possibly TRBD2 on 5 matching bases. Germline assignment: CDR1 SQVTM and CDR2 ANQGSEA. The CDR3 length is 13 residues. V was shortened by 4 bases and J by 2 bases, with 10 bases between the two germline ends. This chain's CDR3 is CSVAAEFTDTQYF. In DNA form, the CDR3 reads TGCAGCGTTGCAGCGGAATTCACAGATACGCAGTATTTT.

This clone has ten or more counts. The V call is TRBV10-3, the J call TRBJ1-5; the match to TRBD1 covers 7 bases. The CDR3 totals 16 residues. Looked up from germline, CDR1 is ENHRY and CDR2 is SYGVKD. Trimming at V came to 0 bases and at J to 5 bases, leaving 7 bases not matched to a gene. CDR3 DNA sequence: TGTGCCATCAGTGAGTCGGGGGACAGCTACTATCAGCCCCAGCATTTT. Protein: CAISESGDSYYQPQHF.

The CDR3 is CASTGSDRAYEQYF. DNA for the CDR3: TGTGCCAGTACCGGATCGGACAGGGCCTACGAGCAGTACTTC. This chain joins TRBV19 and TRBJ2-7; TRBD1 agrees at 8 bases. The germline V gene encodes CDR1 LNHDA and CDR2 SQIVND (reference sequence). The length of the CDR3 is 14 residues. The trim removed 7 bases at V and 2 bases at J, leaving 7 bases unmatched.

A word on this clone: This clone may be a read error of a much larger clone one base away. Other nucleotide sequences in the sample specify the same CDR3. The chain joins TRBV28 to TRBJ1-1; D gene ambiguous. Germline V gives CDR1 MDHEN, CDR2 SYDVKM. This CDR3 comprises 12 residues. With 6 bases removed from V and 0 bases from J, the gap between germline ends came to 5 bases. CDR3 DNA: TGTGCCAGCAGGAGAATGAACACTGAAGCTTTCTTT. It encodes CASRRMNTEAFF.

The chain couples TRBV14 to TRBJ2-1; D remains ambiguous. This CDR3 is built from 11 residues. Germline assignment: CDR1 SGHDN and CDR2 FVKESK. Trimming took off 1 base at V and 13 bases at J, with 8 bases between the two ends. CDR3 protein: CASSQGSPQFF. The CDR3 DNA reads as TGTGCCAGCAGCCAAGGGTCCCCACAGTTCTTC.

The chain is built from TRBV7-2 and TRBJ1-2, with D unresolved. Germline V gene lookup returns CDR1 SGHTA and CDR2 FQGNSA. This CDR3 is 14 amino acids long. Between the trimmed V and J ends, which lost 1 base and 8 bases, there was a span of 14 bases. CDR3 bases: TGTGCCAGCAGCTTAGGGTTGGCCTACACCGGCTACACCTTC. Translated, it gives CASSLGLAYTGYTF.

The J gene is TRBJ2-7, the V gene TRBV6-4, with 7 nucleotides matching TRBD1. Germline assignment: CDR1 MRHNA and CDR2 SNTAGT. Trimming cost V 9 bases and J 4 bases; bases outside gene matches: 12. The CDR3 is 14 amino acids. The CDR3 DNA sequence: TGTGCCAGTAACCAACAGGGGAATTGGTACGAGCAGTACTTC. This encodes CASNQQGNWYEQYF.

This CDR3 is CASSLPSGSETSGSFLYEQYF. CDR3 DNA: TGCGCCAGCAGCTTGCCATCGGGGTCGGAGACTAGCGGGAGTTTTTTATACGAGCAGTACTTC. V is TRBV5-1 and J is TRBJ2-7; 12 bases are shared with TRBD2. The trim removed 1 base at V and 4 bases at J, leaving 21 bases unmatched. This CDR3 has 21 residues. Looked up from germline, CDR1 is SGHRS and CDR2 is YFSETQ.